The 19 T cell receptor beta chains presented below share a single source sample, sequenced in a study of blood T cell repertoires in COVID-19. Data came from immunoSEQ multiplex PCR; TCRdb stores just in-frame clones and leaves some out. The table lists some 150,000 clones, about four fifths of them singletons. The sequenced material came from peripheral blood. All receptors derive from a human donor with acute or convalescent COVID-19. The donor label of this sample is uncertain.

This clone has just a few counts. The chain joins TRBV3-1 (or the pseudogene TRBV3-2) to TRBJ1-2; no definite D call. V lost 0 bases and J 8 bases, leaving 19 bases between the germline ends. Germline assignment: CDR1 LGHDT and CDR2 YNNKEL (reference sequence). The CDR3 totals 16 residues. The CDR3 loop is CASSQDEGRSGGGYTF. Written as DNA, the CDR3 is TGTGCCAGCAGCCAAGATGAGGGTCGGTCAGGCGGGGGCTACACCTTC.

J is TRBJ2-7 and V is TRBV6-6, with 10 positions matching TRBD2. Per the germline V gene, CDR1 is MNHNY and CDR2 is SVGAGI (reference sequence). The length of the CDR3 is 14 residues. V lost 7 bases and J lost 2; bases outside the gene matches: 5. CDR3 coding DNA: TGTGCCAGCACCGTAGCGGGGGGTCCCTACGAGCAGTACTTC. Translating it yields CASTVAGGPYEQYF.

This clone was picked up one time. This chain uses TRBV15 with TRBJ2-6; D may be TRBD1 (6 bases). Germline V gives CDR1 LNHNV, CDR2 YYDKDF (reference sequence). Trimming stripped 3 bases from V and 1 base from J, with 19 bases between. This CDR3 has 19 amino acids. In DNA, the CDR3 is TGTGCCACCAGCAGTTCTCTCCGGGGACAAGTTTCTGGGGCCAACGTCCTGACTTTC. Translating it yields CATSSSLRGQVSGANVLTF.

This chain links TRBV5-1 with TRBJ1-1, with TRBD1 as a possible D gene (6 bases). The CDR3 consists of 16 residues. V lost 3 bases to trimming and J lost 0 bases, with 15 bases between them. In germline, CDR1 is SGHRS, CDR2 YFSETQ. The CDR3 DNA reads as TGCGCCAGCAGCTCCGGACAGCAAACCATGAACACTGAAGCTTTCTTT. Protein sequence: CASSSGQQTMNTEAFF.

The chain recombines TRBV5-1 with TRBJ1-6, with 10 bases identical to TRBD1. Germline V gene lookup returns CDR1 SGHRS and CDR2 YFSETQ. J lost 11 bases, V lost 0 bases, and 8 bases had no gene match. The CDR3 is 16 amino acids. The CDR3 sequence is CASSLGTGGENPPLHF. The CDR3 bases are TGCGCCAGCAGCTTGGGGACAGGGGGGGAGAATCCACCCCTCCACTTT.

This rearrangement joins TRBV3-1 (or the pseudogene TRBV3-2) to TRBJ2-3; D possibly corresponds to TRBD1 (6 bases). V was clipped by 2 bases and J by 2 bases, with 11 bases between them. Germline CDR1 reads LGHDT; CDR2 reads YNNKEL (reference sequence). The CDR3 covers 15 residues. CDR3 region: CASSQWGRNTDTQYF. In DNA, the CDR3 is TGTGCCAGCAGCCAATGGGGGCGCAACACAGATACGCAGTATTTT.

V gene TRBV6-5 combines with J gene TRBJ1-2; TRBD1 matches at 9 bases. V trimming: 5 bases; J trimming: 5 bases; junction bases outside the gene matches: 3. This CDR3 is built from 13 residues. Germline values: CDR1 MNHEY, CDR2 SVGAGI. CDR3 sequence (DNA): TGTGCCAGCAGTCTCGGGACAGGGTATGGCTACACCTTC. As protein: CASSLGTGYGYTF.

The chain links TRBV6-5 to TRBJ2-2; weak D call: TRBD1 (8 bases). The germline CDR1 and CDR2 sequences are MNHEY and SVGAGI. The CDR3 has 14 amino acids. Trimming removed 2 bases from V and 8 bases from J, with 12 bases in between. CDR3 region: CASSYTGGGGELFF. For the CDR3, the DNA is TGTGCCAGCAGTTACACAGGGGGGGGTGGGGAGCTGTTTTTT.

The CDR3 protein is CASTAGAKSTDTQYF. For the CDR3, the DNA is TGTGCCAGTACCGCGGGAGCGAAATCCACAGATACGCAGTATTTT. The chain joins TRBV19 to TRBJ2-3; 7 bases align to TRBD2. The CDR3 has 15 amino acids. V was clipped by 7 bases and J by 2 bases; unmatched bases: 9. CDR1 and CDR2 from the germline V gene are LNHDA and SQIVND (reference sequence).

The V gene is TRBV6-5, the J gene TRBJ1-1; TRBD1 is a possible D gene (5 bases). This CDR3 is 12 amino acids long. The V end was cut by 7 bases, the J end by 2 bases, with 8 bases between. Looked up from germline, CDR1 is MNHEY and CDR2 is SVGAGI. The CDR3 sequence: CASKQGNTEAFF. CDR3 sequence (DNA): TGTGCCAGCAAGCAGGGAAACACTGAAGCTTTCTTT.

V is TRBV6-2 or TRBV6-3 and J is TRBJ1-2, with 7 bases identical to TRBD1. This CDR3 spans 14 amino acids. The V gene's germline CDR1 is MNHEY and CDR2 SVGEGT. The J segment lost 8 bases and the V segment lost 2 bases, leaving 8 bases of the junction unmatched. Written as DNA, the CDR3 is TGTGCCAGCAGTTACGGGTCGCAGGGGGAAGGCTACACCTTC. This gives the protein CASSYGSQGEGYTF.

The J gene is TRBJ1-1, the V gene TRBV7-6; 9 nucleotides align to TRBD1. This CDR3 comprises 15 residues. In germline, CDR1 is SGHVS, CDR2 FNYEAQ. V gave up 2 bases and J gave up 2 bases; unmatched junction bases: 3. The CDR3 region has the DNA TGTGCCAGCAGCTTAAGGACAGGGGCTAACACTGAAGCTTTCTTT. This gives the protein CASSLRTGANTEAFF.

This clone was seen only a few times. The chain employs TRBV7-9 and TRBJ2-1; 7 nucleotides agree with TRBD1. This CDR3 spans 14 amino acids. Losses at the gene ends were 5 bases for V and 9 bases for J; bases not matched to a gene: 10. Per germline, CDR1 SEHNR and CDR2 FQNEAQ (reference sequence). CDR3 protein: CASSPPTGSGEQFF. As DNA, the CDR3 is TGTGCCAGCAGCCCGCCGACAGGGTCGGGTGAGCAGTTCTTC.

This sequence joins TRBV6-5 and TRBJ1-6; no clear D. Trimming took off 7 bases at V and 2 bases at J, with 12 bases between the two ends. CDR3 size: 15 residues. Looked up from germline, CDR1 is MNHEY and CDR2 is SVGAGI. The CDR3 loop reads CASTTTETYNSPLHF. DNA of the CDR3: TGTGCCAGCACCACAACCGAAACCTATAATTCACCCCTCCACTTT.

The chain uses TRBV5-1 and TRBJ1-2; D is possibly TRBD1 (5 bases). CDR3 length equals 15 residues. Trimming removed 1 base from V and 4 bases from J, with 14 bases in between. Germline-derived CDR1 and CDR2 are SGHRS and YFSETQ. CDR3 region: CASSLSRGGTYGYTF. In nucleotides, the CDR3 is TGCGCCAGCAGCTTGTCTCGCGGCGGGACCTATGGCTACACCTTC.

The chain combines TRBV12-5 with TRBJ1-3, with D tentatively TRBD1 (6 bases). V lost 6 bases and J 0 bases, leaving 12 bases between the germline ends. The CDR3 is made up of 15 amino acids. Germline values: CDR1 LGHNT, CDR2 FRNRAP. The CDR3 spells CASGSGALSGNTIYF. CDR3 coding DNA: TGTGCTAGTGGGTCAGGGGCCCTCTCTGGAAACACCATATATTTT.

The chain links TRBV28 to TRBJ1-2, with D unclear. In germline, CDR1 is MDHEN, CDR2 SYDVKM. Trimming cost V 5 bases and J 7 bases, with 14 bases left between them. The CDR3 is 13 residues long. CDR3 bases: TGTGCCAGCAGTCCCATAATGGCGGCTGGCTACACCTTC. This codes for CASSPIMAAGYTF.

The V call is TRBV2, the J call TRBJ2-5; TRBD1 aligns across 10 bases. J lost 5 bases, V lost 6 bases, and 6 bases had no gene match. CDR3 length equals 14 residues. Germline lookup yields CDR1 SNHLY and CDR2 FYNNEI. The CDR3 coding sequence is TGTGCCAGCAGCCCGGGACAGGGGATGGAGACCCAGTACTTC. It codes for CASSPGQGMETQYF.

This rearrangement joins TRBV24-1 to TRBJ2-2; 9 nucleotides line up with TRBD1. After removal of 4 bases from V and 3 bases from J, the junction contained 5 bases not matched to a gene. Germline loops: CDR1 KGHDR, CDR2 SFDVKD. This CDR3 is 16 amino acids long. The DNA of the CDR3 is TGTGCCACCAGTGAGGCCGGGACAGGGTACACCGGGGAGCTGTTTTTT. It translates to CATSEAGTGYTGELFF.